This TCR beta chain emerged from a study of molecular identifiers for immune sequencing clone quantification. Study summary: In replicates, RNA from around 20,000 or 100,000 naive CD8 cells was divided five ways and four parts were sequenced.

Concerning this clonotype itself: What it binds is unknown.

Study observations and caveats: Clone sizes that are highly expanded could be underestimated when identical TCR molecules share a barcode.

TCRdb processed the PCR reads anew with MiXCR; each CDR3 protein has one entry. The sample holds approximately 320,000 distinct CDR3 sequences, roughly 24% seen once. The CDR3 runs 18 residues. The J segment lost 2 bases and the V segment lost 3 bases, leaving 10 bases of the junction unmatched. Germline values: CDR1 PRHDT, CDR2 FYEKMQ (reference sequence). The receptor was derived from a human donor in good health. Some libraries in this study had Jurkat cell RNA spiked in. V usage is TRBV13 and J usage is TRBJ2-2; TRBD2 matches at 9 bases. Sequencing used naive CD8+ T cells from blood, with Jurkat cell RNA spiked in. Subset here: FACS-sorted CD8+CD4-CCR7+CD45RA+ naive T cells. The CDR3 coding sequence is TGTGCCAGCAGCTTTGCTAGCGGGGCACGCGGTAACACCGGGGAGCTGTTTTTT. It encodes CASSFASGARGNTGELFF.